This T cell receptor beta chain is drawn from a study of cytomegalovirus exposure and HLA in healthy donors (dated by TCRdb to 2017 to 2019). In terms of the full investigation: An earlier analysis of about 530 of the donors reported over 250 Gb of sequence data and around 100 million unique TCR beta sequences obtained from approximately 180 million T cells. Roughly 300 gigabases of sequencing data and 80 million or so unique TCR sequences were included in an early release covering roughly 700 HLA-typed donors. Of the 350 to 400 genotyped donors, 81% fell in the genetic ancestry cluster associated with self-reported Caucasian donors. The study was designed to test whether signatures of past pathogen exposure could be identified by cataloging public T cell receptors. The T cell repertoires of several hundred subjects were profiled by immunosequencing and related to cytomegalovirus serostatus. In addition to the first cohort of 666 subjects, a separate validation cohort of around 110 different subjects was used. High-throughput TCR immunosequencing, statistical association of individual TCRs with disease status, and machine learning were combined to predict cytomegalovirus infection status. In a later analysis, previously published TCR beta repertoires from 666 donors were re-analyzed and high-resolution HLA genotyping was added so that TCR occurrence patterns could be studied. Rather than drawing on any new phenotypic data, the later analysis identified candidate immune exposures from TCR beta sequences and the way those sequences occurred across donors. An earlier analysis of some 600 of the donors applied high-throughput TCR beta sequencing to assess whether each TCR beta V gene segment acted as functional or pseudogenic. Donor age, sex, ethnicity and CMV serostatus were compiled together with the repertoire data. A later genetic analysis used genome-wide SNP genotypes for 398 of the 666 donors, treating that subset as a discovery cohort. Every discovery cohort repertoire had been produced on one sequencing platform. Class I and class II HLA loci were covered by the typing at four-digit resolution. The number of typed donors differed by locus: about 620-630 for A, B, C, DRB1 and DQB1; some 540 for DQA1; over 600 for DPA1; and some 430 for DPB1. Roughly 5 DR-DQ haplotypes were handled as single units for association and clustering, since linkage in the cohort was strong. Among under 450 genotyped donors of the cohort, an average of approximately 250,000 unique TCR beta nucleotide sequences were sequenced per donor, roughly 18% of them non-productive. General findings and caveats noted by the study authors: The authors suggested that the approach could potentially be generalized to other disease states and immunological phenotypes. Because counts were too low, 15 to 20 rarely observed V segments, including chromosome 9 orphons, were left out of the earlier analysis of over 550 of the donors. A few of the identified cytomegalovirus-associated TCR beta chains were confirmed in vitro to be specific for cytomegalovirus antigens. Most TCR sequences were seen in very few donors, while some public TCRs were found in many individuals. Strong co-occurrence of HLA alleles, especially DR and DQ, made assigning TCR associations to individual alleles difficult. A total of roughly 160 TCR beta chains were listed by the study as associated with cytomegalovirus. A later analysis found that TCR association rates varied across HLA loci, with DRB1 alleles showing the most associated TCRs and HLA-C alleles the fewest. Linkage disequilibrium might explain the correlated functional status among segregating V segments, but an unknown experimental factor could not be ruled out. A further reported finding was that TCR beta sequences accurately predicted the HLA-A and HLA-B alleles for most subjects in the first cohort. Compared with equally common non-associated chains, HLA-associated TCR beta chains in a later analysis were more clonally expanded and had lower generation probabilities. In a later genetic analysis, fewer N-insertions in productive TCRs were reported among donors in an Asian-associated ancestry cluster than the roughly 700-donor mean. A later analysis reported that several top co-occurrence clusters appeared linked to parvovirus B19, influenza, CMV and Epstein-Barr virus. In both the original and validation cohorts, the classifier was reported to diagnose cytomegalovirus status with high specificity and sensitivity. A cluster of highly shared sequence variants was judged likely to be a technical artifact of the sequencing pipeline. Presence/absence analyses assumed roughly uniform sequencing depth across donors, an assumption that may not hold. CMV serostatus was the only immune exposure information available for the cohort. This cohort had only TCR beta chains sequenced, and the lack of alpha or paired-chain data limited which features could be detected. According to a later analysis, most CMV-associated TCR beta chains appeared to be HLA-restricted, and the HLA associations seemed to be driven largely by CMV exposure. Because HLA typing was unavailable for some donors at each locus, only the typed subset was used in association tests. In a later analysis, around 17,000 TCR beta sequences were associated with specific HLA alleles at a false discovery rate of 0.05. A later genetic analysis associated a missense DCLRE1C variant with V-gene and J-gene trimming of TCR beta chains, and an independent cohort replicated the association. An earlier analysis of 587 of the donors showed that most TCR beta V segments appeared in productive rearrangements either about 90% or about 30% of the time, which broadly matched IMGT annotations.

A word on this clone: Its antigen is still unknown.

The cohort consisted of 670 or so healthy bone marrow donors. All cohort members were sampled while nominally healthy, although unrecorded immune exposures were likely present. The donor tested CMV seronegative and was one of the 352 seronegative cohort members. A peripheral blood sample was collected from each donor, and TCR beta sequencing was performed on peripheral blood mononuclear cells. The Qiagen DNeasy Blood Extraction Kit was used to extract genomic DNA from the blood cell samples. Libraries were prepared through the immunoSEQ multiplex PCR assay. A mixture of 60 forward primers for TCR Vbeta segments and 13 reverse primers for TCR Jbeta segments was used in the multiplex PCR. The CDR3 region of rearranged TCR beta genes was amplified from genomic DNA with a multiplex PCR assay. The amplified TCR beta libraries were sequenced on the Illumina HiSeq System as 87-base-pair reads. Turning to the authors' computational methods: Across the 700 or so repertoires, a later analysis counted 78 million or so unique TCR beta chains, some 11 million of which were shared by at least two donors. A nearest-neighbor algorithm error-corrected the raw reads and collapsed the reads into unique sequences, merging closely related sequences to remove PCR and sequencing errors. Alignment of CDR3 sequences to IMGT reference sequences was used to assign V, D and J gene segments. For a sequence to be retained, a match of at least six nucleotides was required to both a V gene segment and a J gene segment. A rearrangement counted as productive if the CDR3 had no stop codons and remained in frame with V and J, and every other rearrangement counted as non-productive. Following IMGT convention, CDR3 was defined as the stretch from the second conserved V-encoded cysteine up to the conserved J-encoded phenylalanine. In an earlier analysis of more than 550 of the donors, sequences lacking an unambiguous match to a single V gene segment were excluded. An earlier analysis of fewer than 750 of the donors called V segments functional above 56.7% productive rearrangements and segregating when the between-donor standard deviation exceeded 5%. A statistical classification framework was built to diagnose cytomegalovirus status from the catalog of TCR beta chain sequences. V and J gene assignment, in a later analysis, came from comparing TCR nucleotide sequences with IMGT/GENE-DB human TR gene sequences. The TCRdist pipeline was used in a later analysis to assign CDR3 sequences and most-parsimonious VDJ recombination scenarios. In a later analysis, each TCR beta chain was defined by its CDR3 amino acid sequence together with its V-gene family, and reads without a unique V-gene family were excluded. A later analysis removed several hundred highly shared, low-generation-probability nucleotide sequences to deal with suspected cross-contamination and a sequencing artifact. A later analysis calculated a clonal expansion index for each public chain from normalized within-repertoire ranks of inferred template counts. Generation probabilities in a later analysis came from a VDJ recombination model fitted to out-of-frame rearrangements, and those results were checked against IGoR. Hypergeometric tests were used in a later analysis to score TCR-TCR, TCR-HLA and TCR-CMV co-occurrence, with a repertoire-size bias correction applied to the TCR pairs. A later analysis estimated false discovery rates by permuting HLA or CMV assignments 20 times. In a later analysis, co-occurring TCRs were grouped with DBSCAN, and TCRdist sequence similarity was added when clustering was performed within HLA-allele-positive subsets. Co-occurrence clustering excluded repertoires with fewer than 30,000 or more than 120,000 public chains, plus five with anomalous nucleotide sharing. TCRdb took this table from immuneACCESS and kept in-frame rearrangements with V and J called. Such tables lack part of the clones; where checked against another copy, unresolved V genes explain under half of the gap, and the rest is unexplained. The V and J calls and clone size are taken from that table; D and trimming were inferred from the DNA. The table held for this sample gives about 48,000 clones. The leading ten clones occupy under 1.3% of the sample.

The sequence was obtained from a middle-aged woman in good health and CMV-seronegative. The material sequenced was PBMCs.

The DNA sequence is TGCGCCAGCCAGCGGACCACAGGGGTGGATCAGCCCCAGCATTTT. The translation is CASQRTTGVDQPQHF. The chain joins TRBV5-1 to TRBJ1-5; 7 middle bases align to TRBD1. The CDR3 sequence holds 15 residues, the cysteine and phenylalanine included. Only the CDR3 portion is preserved as DNA: 45 bases, with reading frame beginning at the first base. Trimming removed 7 bases from V and 5 bases from J; the gene matches leave 12 bases unexplained. CDR1 and CDR2 were assigned from the germline V gene as SGHRS and YFSETQ.